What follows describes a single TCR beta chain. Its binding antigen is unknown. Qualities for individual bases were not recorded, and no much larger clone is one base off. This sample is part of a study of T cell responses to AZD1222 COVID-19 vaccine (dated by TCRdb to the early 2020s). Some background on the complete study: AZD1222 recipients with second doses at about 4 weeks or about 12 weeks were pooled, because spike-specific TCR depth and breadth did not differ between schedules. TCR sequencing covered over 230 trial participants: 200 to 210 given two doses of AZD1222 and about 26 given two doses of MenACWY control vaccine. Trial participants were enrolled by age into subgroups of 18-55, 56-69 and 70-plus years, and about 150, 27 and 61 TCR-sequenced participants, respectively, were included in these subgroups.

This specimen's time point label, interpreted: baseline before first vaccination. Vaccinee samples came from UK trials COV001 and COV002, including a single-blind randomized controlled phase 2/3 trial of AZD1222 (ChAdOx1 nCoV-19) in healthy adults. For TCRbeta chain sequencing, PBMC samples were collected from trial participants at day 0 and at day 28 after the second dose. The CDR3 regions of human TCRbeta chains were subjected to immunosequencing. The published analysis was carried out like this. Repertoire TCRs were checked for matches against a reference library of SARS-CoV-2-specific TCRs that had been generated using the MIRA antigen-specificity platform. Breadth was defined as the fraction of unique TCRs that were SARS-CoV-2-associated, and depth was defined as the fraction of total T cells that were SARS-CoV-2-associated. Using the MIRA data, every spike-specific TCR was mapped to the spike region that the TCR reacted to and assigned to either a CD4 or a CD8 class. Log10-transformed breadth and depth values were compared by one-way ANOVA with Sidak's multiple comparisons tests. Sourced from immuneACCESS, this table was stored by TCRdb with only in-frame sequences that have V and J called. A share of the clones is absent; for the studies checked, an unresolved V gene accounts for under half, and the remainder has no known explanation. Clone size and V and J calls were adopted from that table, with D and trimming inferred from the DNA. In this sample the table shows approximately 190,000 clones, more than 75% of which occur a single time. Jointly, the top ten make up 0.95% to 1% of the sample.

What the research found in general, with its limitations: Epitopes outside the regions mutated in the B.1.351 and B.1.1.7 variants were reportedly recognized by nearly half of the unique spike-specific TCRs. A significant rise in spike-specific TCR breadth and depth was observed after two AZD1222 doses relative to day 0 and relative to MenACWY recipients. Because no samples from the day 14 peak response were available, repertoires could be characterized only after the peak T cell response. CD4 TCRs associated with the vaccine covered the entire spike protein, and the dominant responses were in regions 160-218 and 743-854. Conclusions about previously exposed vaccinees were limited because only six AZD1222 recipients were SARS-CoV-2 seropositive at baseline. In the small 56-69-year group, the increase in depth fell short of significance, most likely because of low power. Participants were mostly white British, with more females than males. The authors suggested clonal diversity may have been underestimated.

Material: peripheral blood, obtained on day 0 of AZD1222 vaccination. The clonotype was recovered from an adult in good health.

This receptor has the CDR3 CASSQDSSATNEKLFF. The sequenced DNA: TGTGCCAGCAGCCAAGATTCAAGCGCAACTAATGAAAAACTGTTTTTT. The chain uses TRBV4-2 and TRBJ1-4; too little of a D gene remains to name it. V is pared back by 0 bases and J by 0 bases, with 8 bases lying between the germline termini. Taken from cysteine to phenylalanine, the CDR3 has 16 residues. The DNA shown is the 48-base CDR3, in frame from base 1. Via the germline V gene, CDR1 is LGHNA and CDR2 YNFKEQ.